This entry lists 10 T cell receptor beta chains sequenced from one sample in a study of T-cell memory formation after mild COVID-19 (dated by TCRdb to about 2021). Library preparation used 5' RACE. The instrument was an Illumina NovaSeq 6000. TCRdb applied fastp at Q25 and MiXCR to the public reads, then kept only in-frame beta chains. Each CDR3 protein gets just one entry, which takes the most common genes and DNA from the rows behind it. In all, the sample holds around 300,000 distinct CDR3 sequences, and approximately 19% of those were seen once. The ten largest clones take up under 25% of the sample. The specimen sequenced was PBMCs or a T cell subset sorted from them (not recorded which). These receptors were taken from a man younger than 30 who had mild COVID-19 (a few samples of this study predate the infection). The sample titles of this study are shuffled in the database, so cell type and time point are left out; the donor was told from shared clones.

This clonotype was seen a few times. DNA of the CDR3: TGTGCCAGCAGCTCCTTGTCCGGCGCGAGGGGTAGCAATCAGCCCCAGCATTTT. Translated, it gives CASSSLSGARGSNQPQHF. This rearrangement joins TRBV7-6 to TRBJ1-5; weak D call: TRBD1 (5 bases). Germline assignment: CDR1 SGHVS and CDR2 FNYEAQ. CDR3 size: 18 residues. Trimming left V 4 bases short and J 0 bases short, with 19 bases between.

This clonotype turned up a few times. CDR3 coding DNA: TGTGCCAGCAGCTTAGTCCCTCTAGCGGGGGGGCATGAGACCCAGTACTTC. It encodes CASSLVPLAGGHETQYF. V is TRBV7-9 and J is TRBJ2-5; 12 bases fit TRBD2. The CDR3 has 17 amino acids. The J segment lost 5 bases and the V segment lost 1 base, leaving 8 bases of the junction unmatched. Germline V gene sequence: CDR1 SEHNR, CDR2 FQNEAQ (reference sequence).

This clonotype was counted a few times. The chain uses TRBV27 and TRBJ2-1, with TRBD2 matching 11 bases. From germline, CDR1 is MNHEY and CDR2 SMNVEV (reference sequence). The ends lost 8 bases at V and 8 bases at J; junction bases unmatched: 11. The CDR3 is 15 amino acids. The CDR3 region is CASLDTSGGSYEQFF. CDR3 DNA: TGTGCCAGCCTAGACACTAGCGGGGGTAGTTATGAGCAGTTCTTC.

This chain joins TRBV5-1 and TRBJ2-7, with 7 bases matching TRBD2. The germline V gene has CDR1 SGHRS and CDR2 YFSETQ. Germline trimming cut 4 bases from V and 0 bases from J; bases unmatched to any gene: 4. The CDR3 loop spans 14 amino acids. In DNA, the CDR3 is TGCGCCAGCAGCCAGACTAGCTCCTCCTACGAGCAGTACTTC. Its protein product is CASSQTSSSYEQYF.

This clonotype appeared a few times. V usage is TRBV20-1 and J usage is TRBJ1-3; D call uncertain. This CDR3 region has 13 residues. Germline V lookup: CDR1 DFQATT, CDR2 SNEGSKA (reference sequence). The V and J ends lost 1 base and 3 bases respectively, with 7 bases between them. The CDR3 spells CSARAPVGNTIYF. The CDR3 DNA reads as TGCAGTGCTAGAGCCCCCGTTGGAAACACCATATATTTT.

This clonotype appeared a few times. The rearrangement joins TRBV21-1 to TRBJ1-1; the D call of TRBD1 is as the table states it, not checked on the DNA. TRBV21-1 is a listed pseudogene. The CDR3 length is 14 residues. CDR3 DNA sequence: TGTGCCAGCAGCTGCCAGGGGGCTTCGGTTGAAGCTTTCTTT. Translating gives CASSCQGASVEAFF.

This chain connects TRBV5-1 to TRBJ1-1; TRBD1 matches 7 bases. The CDR3 is 14 amino acids. Germline V lookup: CDR1 SGHRS, CDR2 YFSETQ. V dropped 3 bases and J dropped 4; count of bases not matched to a gene: 6. The DNA of the CDR3 is TGCGCCAGCAGCTCGGACAGGTGGATCACTGAAGCTTTCTTT. Protein: CASSSDRWITEAFF. Full variable domain (outside the CDR3, taken from reference TRBV5-1 and TRBJ1-1): KAGVTQTPRYLIKTRGQQVTLSCSPISGHRSVSWYQQTPGQGLQFLFEYFSETQRNKGNFPGRFSGRQFSNSRSEMNVSTLELGDSALYLCASSSDRWITEAFFGQGTRLTVV.

The CDR3 DNA reads TGTGCCATCAAGTCTCATGGCGGTACCGGGGAGCTGTTTTTT. This translates into CAIKSHGGTGELFF. This chain connects TRBV10-3 to TRBJ2-2; D is unclear. CDR3 length equals 14 residues. The V and J ends lost 7 bases and 5 bases respectively, with 14 bases between them. The germline V gene encodes CDR1 ENHRY and CDR2 SYGVKD.

The rearrangement uses TRBV20-1 and TRBJ2-3; unclear D gene. Germline V gene sequence: CDR1 DFQATT, CDR2 SNEGSKA (reference sequence). This CDR3 contains 12 residues. Trimming removed 6 bases at V and 2 bases at J, with 9 bases between. The DNA for the CDR3 is TGCAGTGCGGCGCGGCCCACAGATACGCAGTATTTT. This encodes CSAARPTDTQYF.

This clonotype was seen a single time. The J gene is TRBJ1-2, the V gene TRBV19; no clear D gene. This CDR3 spans 12 amino acids. V was pared by 6 bases and J by 5 bases, with 10 bases between. Germline V CDR1 and CDR2: LNHDA, SQIVND (reference sequence). This CDR3 is CASSTNTYGYTF. CDR3 sequence (DNA): TGTGCCAGTAGCACGAATACTTATGGCTACACCTTC. The complete variable domain, with remaining parts taken from reference TRBV19 and TRBJ1-2, reads DGGITQSPKYLFRKEGQNVTLSCEQNLNHDAMYWYRQDPGQGLRLIYYSQIVNDFQKGDIAEGYSVSREKKESFPLTVTSAQKNPTAFYLCASSTNTYGYTFGSGTRLTVV.